The 15 T cell receptor beta chains reported below all come from one sample, sequenced in a study of shared clonotypes between healthy human individuals. Assay used: immunoSEQ multiplex PCR; TCRdb lists only in-frame clones, some missing. This table holds a few hundred thousand clones, around 86% found once. The sequencing sample was made of memory CD8+ T cells sorted from blood. Subset denoted: CD45RO+ cells pooled with CCR7-negative TemRA cells. The receptors come from a man between 18 and 35 years old in good health.

The gene calls are TRBV20-1 and TRBJ2-4; D might be TRBD1 or TRBD2, each matching 5 bases. V was trimmed by 6 bases and J by 8 bases, leaving 11 bases between them. Germline V gene sequence: CDR1 DFQATT, CDR2 SNEGSKA (reference sequence). The CDR3 spans 11 residues. The CDR3: CSAGVVDIQYF. The CDR3 coding sequence is TGCAGTGCGGGGGTCGTTGACATTCAGTACTTC.

This clone occurred a few times. The V and J genes are TRBV7-9 and TRBJ2-1; tentatively, D is TRBD1 (6 bases). The CDR3 is 14 residues long. Per germline, CDR1 SEHNR and CDR2 FQNEAQ (reference sequence). Trimming shortened V by 5 bases and J by 5 bases, and 13 bases separated the two germline ends. The CDR3 protein is CASSPINRDNEQFF. The DNA of the CDR3 is TGTGCCAGCAGCCCAATAAACAGGGACAATGAGCAGTTCTTC.

The chain is built from TRBV25-1 and TRBJ1-1, with D perhaps TRBD1 (6 bases). The CDR3 is made up of 15 amino acids. Germline CDR1 and CDR2: MGHDK and SYGVNS. V was shortened by 1 base and J by 3 bases, with 12 bases between the two germline ends. The CDR3 DNA is TGTGCCAGCAGTGAATTGGTAAAGGGGGACACTGAAGCTTTCTTT. Translating gives CASSELVKGDTEAFF. The variable domain in full, completed from reference TRBV25-1 and TRBJ1-1, reads EADIYQTPRYLVIGTGKKITLECSQTMGHDKMYWYQQDPGMELHLIHYSYGVNSTEKGDLSSESTVSRIRTEHFPLTLESARPSHTSQYLCASSELVKGDTEAFFGQGTRLTVV.

The rearrangement joins TRBV27 to TRBJ2-7; TRBD2 aligns across 8 bases. Per the germline V gene, CDR1 is MNHEY and CDR2 is SMNVEV (reference sequence). V shed 4 bases, J shed 4 bases, and the junction held 6 bases outside the gene matches. This CDR3 comprises 14 residues. In DNA, the CDR3 is TGTGCCAGCAGTTCCGGGGGGGGCATGTACGAGCAGTACTTC. Amino acids: CASSSGGGMYEQYF.

The genes are TRBV2 and TRBJ2-7; 11 nucleotides agree with TRBD2. J gave up 2 bases and V 8 bases, and 8 bases lay outside the gene matches. CDR1 and CDR2 from the germline V gene are SNHLY and FYNNEI. The CDR3 is 15 amino acids. In DNA, the CDR3 is TGTGCCAGCTCTACCGGGACTAGCGGACCCTACGAGCAGTACTTC. It specifies CASSTGTSGPYEQYF.

This sequence joins TRBV2 and TRBJ2-7; 15 nucleotides align to TRBD2. This CDR3 comprises 18 residues. V lost 7 bases, J lost 6 bases, and 16 bases stayed unmatched. Germline CDR1 SNHLY, CDR2 FYNNEI. CDR3 sequence (DNA): TGTGCCAGCACCACAAGCTGGATAGGACTAGCGGGAGGGGGCGAGCAGTACTTC. Translating gives CASTTSWIGLAGGGEQYF.

The chain is built from TRBV27 and TRBJ1-3; D is perhaps TRBD1 (5 bases). Looked up from germline, CDR1 is MNHEY and CDR2 is SMNVEV (reference sequence). CDR3 length equals 17 residues. V was clipped by 6 bases and J by 0 bases, with 18 bases between them. Written as DNA, the CDR3 is TGTGCCAGCAGGCGCTCGGACAAGCCCTCCTCTGGAAACACCATATATTTT. It translates to CASRRSDKPSSGNTIYF.

The V call is TRBV7-8, the J call TRBJ1-1, with D uncertain. Germline V gene data show CDR1 as SGHVS and CDR2 as FQNEAQ. V was trimmed by 3 bases and J by 1 base, leaving 9 bases between them. The CDR3 consists of 14 residues. Here the CDR3 DNA reads TGTGCCAGCAGCTTTGTCAGCGGGAACACTGAAGCTTTCTTT. Its translation is CASSFVSGNTEAFF.

The rearrangement joins TRBV7-2 to TRBJ1-1, with 9 bases matching TRBD1. The CDR3 has 14 amino acids. The V segment lost 5 bases and the J segment 3 bases; nucleotides outside the gene matches: 4. The germline V gene has CDR1 SGHTA and CDR2 FQGNSA. The CDR3 protein is CASSKQGAYTEAFF. As DNA, the CDR3 is TGTGCCAGCAGCAAACAGGGGGCGTACACTGAAGCTTTCTTT.

The chain is built from TRBV19 and TRBJ2-1, with D perhaps TRBD1 or TRBD2 (5 bases each). Looked up from germline, CDR1 is LNHDA and CDR2 is SQIVND (reference sequence). This CDR3 has 14 residues. Trimming removed 7 bases at V and 8 bases at J, with 18 bases between. CDR3 bases: TGTGCCAGTACCCTCCACGGTCGGGGCGATGAGCAGTTCTTC. Translation: CASTLHGRGDEQFF.

The chain recombines TRBV6-5 with TRBJ2-5, with TRBD2 matching 7 bases. CDR1 and CDR2 from the germline V gene are MNHEY and SVGAGI. The CDR3 is 16 amino acids. V shed 4 bases and J 5 bases; nucleotides not matched to a gene: 13. CDR3 protein: CASSSLPGGGKETQYF. CDR3 coding DNA: TGTGCCAGCAGTTCCCTTCCTGGGGGAGGGAAGGAGACCCAGTACTTC.

On this clone: Other nucleotide sequences from this sample produce the same CDR3. The rearrangement uses TRBV27 and TRBJ1-5; 9 bases line up with TRBD1. Germline-derived CDR1 and CDR2 are MNHEY and SMNVEV (reference sequence). The CDR3 is 14 residues long. V was pared by 8 bases and J by 1 base, with 3 bases of the junction left unmatched. This CDR3 is CASRTGASNQPQHF. The CDR3 DNA follows: TGTGCCAGCCGGACAGGGGCAAGCAATCAGCCCCAGCATTTT.

The chain combines TRBV25-1 with TRBJ1-1; no definite D call. CDR1 MGHDK and CDR2 SYGVNS come from the germline V gene. The CDR3 has 12 amino acids. V lost 6 bases, J lost 1 base, and 6 bases lay in between. CDR3 residues: CASSDKNTEAFF. CDR3 DNA sequence: TGTGCCAGCAGCGACAAGAACACTGAAGCTTTCTTT. Complete variable domain (other parts from reference TRBV25-1 and TRBJ1-1): EADIYQTPRYLVIGTGKKITLECSQTMGHDKMYWYQQDPGMELHLIHYSYGVNSTEKGDLSSESTVSRIRTEHFPLTLESARPSHTSQYLCASSDKNTEAFFGQGTRLTVV.

This clone was seen once. The CDR3 spells CASSIPTCRGSSYGYTF. DNA of the CDR3: TGTGCCAGCAGTATCCCGACCTGCAGGGGGTCGAGCTATGGCTACACCTTC. J is TRBJ1-2 and V is TRBV27; 7 nucleotides match TRBD1. Germline V gene data show CDR1 as MNHEY and CDR2 as SMNVEV (reference sequence). The trim removed 5 bases at V and 4 bases at J, leaving 16 bases unmatched. This CDR3 comprises 17 residues.

This clone showed up just once. The germline gene is not matched at one end of the junction; a read error may be the cause. V usage is TRBV13 and J usage is TRBJ2-7; 7 bases line up with TRBD1. Germline CDR1 reads PRHDT; CDR2 reads FYEKMQ (reference sequence). The CDR3 is made up of 12 amino acids. The chain's CDR3 is CASSTDRTNLIF. For the CDR3, the DNA is TGTGCCAGCAGCACGGACAGGACGAACCTAATCTTC.